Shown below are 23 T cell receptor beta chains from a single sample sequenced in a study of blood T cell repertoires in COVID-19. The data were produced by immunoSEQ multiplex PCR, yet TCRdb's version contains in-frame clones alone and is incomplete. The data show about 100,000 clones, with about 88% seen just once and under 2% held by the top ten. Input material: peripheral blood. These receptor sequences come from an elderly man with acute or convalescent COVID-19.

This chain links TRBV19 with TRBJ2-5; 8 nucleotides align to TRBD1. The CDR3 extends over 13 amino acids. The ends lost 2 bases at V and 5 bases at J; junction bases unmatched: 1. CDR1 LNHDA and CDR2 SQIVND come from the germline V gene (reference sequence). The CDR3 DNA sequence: TGTGCCAGTAGTATAAACAGGGGGGAGACCCAGTACTTC. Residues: CASSINRGETQYF.

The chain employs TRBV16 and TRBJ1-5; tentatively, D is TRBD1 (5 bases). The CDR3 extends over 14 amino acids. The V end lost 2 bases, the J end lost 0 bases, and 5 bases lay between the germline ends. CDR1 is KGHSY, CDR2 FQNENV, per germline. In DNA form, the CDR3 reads TGTGCCAGCAGCCAAGACAGTAGCAATCAGCCCCAGCATTTT. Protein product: CASSQDSSNQPQHF.

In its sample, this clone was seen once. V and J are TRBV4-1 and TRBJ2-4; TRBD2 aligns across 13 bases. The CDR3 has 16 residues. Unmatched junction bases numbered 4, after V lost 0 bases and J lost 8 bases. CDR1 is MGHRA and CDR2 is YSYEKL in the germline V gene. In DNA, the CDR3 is TGCGCCAGCAGCCAAGAACTAGCGGGAGGGGGTGACATTCAGTACTTC. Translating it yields CASSQELAGGGDIQYF.

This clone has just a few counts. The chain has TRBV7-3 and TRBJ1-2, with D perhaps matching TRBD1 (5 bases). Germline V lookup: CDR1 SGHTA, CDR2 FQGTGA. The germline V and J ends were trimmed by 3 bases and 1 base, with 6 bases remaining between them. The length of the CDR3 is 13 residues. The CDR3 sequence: CASSFGGNYGYTF. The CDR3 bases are TGTGCCAGCAGCTTCGGGGGTAACTATGGCTACACCTTC.

The CDR3 coding sequence is TGTGCCAGCAGCTTAAACAGGGGGCGAAACAATGAGCAGTTCTTC. Translation gives CASSLNRGRNNEQFF. The rearrangement joins TRBV7-6 to TRBJ2-1; 9 positions agree with TRBD1. Per the germline V gene, CDR1 is SGHVS and CDR2 is FNYEAQ. V lost 2 bases to trimming and J lost 5 bases; unmatched junction nucleotides: 4. The CDR3 spans 15 residues.

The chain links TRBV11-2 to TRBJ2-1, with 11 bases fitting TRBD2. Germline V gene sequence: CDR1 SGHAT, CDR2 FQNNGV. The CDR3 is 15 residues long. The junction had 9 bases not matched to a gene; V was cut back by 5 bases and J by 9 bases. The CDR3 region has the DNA TGTGCCAGCAGCGAAGATAGCGGGAGGGCCCTTGAGCAGTTCTTC. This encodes CASSEDSGRALEQFF.

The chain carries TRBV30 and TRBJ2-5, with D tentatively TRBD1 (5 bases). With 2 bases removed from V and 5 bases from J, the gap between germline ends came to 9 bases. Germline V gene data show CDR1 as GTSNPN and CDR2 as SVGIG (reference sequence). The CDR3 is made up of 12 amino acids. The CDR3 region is CAWSTHRETQYF. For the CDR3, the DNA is TGTGCCTGGAGTACACACAGGGAGACCCAGTACTTC.

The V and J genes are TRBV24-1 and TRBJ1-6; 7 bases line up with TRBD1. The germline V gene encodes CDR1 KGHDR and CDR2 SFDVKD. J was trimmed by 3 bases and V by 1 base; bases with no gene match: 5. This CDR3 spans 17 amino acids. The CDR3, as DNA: TGTGCCACCAGTGATTTAACAACAGGGGTCTATAATTCACCCCTCCACTTT. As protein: CATSDLTTGVYNSPLHF.

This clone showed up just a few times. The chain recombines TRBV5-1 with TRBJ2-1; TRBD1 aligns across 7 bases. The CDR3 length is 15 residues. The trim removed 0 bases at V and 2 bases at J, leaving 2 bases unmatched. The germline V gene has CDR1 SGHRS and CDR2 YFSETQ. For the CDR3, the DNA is TGCGCCAGCAGCTTGGACAGGGGAGCCTACAATGAGCAGTTCTTC. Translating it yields CASSLDRGAYNEQFF.

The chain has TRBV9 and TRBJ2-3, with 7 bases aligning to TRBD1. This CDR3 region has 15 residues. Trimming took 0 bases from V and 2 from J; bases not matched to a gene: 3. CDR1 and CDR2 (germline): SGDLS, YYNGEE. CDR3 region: CASSVVGQYTDTQYF. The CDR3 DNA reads TGTGCCAGCAGCGTAGTGGGACAGTACACAGATACGCAGTATTTT.

The CDR3 nucleotides read TGTGCCAGCAGCAAAAGTGAGGGGGTCGACACTGAAGCTTTCTTT. Translating gives CASSKSEGVDTEAFF. The gene calls are TRBV3-1 (or the pseudogene TRBV3-2) and TRBJ1-1, with D perhaps matching TRBD1 (6 bases). Trimming left V 5 bases short and J 3 bases short, with 16 bases between. The CDR3 spans 15 residues. Per the germline V gene, CDR1 is LGHDT and CDR2 is YNNKEL (reference sequence).

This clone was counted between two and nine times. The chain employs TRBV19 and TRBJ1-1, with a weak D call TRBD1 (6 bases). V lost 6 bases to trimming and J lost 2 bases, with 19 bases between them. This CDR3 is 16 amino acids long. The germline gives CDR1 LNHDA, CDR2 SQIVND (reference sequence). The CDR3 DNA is TGTGCCAGTAGGGTGGACAGCGCCCTTCGAAACACTGAAGCTTTCTTT. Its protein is CASRVDSALRNTEAFF.

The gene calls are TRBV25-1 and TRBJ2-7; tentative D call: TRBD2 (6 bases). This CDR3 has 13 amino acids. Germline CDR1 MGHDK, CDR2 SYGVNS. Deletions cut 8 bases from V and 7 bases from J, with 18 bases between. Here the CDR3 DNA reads TGTGCCAGCCGCGGGACCCCGCTGAGGGAGCAGTACTTC. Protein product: CASRGTPLREQYF.

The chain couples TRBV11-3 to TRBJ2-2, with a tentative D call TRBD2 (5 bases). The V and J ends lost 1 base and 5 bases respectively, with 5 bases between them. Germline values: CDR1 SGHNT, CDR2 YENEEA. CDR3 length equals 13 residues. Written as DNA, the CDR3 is TGTGCCAGCAGCTTAGCGGGGACCGGGGAGCTGTTTTTT. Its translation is CASSLAGTGELFF. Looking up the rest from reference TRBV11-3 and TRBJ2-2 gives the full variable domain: EAGVVQSPRYKIIEKKQPVAFWCNPISGHNTLYWYLQNLGQGPELLIRYENEEAVDDSQLPKDRFSAERLKGVDSTLKIQPAELGDSAVYLCASSLAGTGELFFGEGSRLTVL.

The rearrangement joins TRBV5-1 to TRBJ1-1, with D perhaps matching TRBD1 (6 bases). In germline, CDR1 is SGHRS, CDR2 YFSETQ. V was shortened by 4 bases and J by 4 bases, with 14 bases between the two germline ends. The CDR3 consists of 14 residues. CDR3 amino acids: CASSPVTGSTEAFF. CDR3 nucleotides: TGCGCCAGCAGCCCCGTTACAGGGTCCACTGAAGCTTTCTTT.

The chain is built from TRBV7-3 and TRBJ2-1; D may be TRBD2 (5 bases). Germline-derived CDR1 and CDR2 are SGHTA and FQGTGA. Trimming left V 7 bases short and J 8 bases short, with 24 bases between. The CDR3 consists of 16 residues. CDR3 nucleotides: TGTGCCAGCATCATATACCAAGCGGTTCGACGGGATGAGCAGTTCTTC. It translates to CASIIYQAVRRDEQFF.

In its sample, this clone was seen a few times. The CDR3 is CASSLGQGNEQFF. In nucleotides, the CDR3 is TGTGCCAGCAGCCTCGGACAGGGAAATGAGCAGTTCTTC. The chain recombines TRBV2 with TRBJ2-1; 8 positions agree with TRBD1. CDR1 and CDR2 from the germline V gene are SNHLY and FYNNEI. The V segment lost 6 bases and the J segment 7 bases; nucleotides outside the gene matches: 5. The CDR3 is made up of 13 amino acids. The full variable domain, with the rest looked up from reference TRBV2 and TRBJ2-1, is EPEVTQTPSHQVTQMGQEVILRCVPISNHLYFYWYRQILGQKVEFLVSFYNNEISEKSEIFDDQFSVERPDGSNFTLKIRSTKLEDSAMYFCASSLGQGNEQFFGPGTRLTVL.

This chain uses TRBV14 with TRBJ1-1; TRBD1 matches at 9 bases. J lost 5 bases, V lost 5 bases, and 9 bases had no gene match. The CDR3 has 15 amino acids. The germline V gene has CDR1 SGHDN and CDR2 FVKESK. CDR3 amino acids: CASSSLTGGRTEAFF. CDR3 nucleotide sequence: TGTGCCAGCAGCTCCCTGACAGGGGGTAGGACTGAAGCTTTCTTT.

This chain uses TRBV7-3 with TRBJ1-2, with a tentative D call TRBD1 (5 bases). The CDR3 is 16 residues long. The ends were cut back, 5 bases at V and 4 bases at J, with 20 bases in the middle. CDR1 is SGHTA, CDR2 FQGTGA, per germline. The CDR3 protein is CASSPGSGGVTYGYTF. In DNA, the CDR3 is TGTGCCAGCAGCCCTGGATCGGGAGGGGTTACCTATGGCTACACCTTC.

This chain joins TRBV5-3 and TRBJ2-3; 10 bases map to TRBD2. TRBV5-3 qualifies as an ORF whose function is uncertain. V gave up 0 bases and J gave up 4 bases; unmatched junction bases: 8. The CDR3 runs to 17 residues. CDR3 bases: TGTGCCAGAAGCTTGGGCCCCCCAAGCGGGAGGGCAGATACGCAGTATTTT. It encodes CARSLGPPSGRADTQYF.

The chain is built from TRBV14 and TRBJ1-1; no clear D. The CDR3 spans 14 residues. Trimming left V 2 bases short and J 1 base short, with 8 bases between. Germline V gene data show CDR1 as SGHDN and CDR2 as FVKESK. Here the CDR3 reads CASSQIEKNTEAFF. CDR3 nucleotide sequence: TGTGCCAGCAGCCAAATAGAGAAGAACACTGAAGCTTTCTTT.

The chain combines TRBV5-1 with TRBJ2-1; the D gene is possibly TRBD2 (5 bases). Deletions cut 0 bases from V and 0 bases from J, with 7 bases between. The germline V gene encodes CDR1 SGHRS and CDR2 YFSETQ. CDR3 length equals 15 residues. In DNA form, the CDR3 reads TGCGCCAGCAGCTTGGAGCGGACCTCCTACAATGAGCAGTTCTTC. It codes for CASSLERTSYNEQFF.

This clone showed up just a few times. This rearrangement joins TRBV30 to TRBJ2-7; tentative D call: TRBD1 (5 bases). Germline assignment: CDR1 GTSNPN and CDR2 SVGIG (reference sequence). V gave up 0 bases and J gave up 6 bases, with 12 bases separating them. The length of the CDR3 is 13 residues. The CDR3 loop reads CAWSVRRAPEQYF. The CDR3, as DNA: TGTGCCTGGAGTGTACGCAGGGCCCCCGAGCAGTACTTC.